These T cell receptor beta chains were read from a single sample in a study of blood T cell repertoires in COVID-19. Sequencing was performed with immunoSEQ multiplex PCR; in TCRdb, only in-frame clones are kept and a portion is missing. Among approximately 300,000 clones, 80% to 85% were seen once, and the ten largest hold 15% to 18%. The sample taken for sequencing was peripheral blood. The receptors stem from a person between 65 and 80 years old with COVID-19, enrolled during active disease. CDR3s include the opening cysteine and the closing phenylalanine or tryptophan. The D gene is left open where the match is weak. Clone size appears in some rows only: once, few, many, or a class for an expanded clone.

TRBJ2-5	few	TRBV5-1	.	CASSGRKETQYF	TGCGCCAGCAGCGGGAGGAAAGAGACCCAGTACTTC
TRBJ2-5	.	TRBV29-1	TRBD2	CSSTSGNQETQYF	TGCAGCTCCACTAGCGGTAACCAAGAGACCCAGTACTTC
TRBJ2-1	.	TRBV27	.	CASSSMGGYNEQFF	TGTGCCAGCAGCTCCATGGGGGGATACAATGAGCAGTTCTTC
TRBJ1-4	.	TRBV5-1	.	CASRWSGNPFEKLFF	TGCGCCAGCAGATGGTCCGGGAACCCTTTCGAAAAACTGTTTTTT
TRBJ2-3	.	TRBV6-5	TRBD2	CASNVAGVSTDTQYF	TGTGCCAGCAACGTAGCGGGAGTCAGCACAGATACGCAGTATTTT
TRBJ2-2	.	TRBV19	TRBD1	CASQDRGLTGELFF	TGTGCCAGTCAGGACAGGGGTCTTACCGGGGAGCTGTTTTTT
TRBJ2-2	.	TRBV2	TRBD2	CASKRGTSGITGELFF	TGTGCCAGCAAAAGGGGAACTAGCGGTATCACCGGGGAGCTGTTTTTT
TRBJ1-1	.	TRBV25-1	.	CASSEYKGTPNTEAFF	TGTGCCAGCAGTGAATATAAAGGGACTCCGAACACTGAAGCTTTCTTT
TRBJ2-1	.	TRBV19	.	CASSIDRRGHYNEQFF	TGTGCCAGTAGTATAGATCGGCGGGGGCACTACAATGAGCAGTTCTTC
TRBJ2-3	.	TRBV18	TRBD2	CASSPPGGTSVRDTQYF	TGTGCCAGCTCACCACCAGGGGGGACTAGCGTGCGAGATACGCAGTATTTT
TRBJ1-1	.	TRBV18	.	CASSPQSGNAEAFF	TGTGCCAGCTCACCTCAATCAGGGAATGCTGAAGCTTTCTTT
TRBJ2-3	.	TRBV7-2	TRBD2	CASSLVSSGRADTQYF	TGTGCCAGCAGCTTAGTATCTAGCGGGAGAGCCGATACGCAGTATTTT
TRBJ1-1	.	TRBV27	TRBD1	CASSFVGTGEGTEAFF	TGTGCCAGCAGTTTTGTAGGTACAGGGGAAGGCACTGAAGCTTTCTTT
TRBJ1-5	.	TRBV2	.	CASREDGTNNQPQHF	TGTGCCAGCAGGGAAGACGGGACAAACAATCAGCCCCAGCATTTT
TRBJ2-2	.	TRBV18	.	CASSPNRQRDTGELFF	TGTGCCAGCTCACCAAATCGACAGAGAGACACCGGGGAGCTGTTTTTT
TRBJ2-7	.	TRBV19	.	CASSQIFSLLYEQYF	TGTGCCAGTAGCCAGATCTTCTCTCTCCTCTACGAGCAGTACTTC
TRBJ1-6	.	TRBV7-6	.	CARTESSYNSPLHF	TGTGCCCGGACTGAAAGCTCCTATAATTCACCCCTCCACTTT
TRBJ2-1	.	TRBV19	TRBD2	CASSIDFRTSGRAHEQFF	TGTGCCAGTAGTATAGATTTCCGAACTAGCGGGAGGGCCCATGAGCAGTTCTTC
TRBJ1-5	.	TRBV7-2	TRBD1	CASSLGIQGQPQHF	TGTGCCAGCAGCCTCGGTATACAGGGGCAGCCCCAGCATTTT
TRBJ1-5	.	TRBV30	TRBD1	CAWGTGGGQPQHF	TGTGCCTGGGGGACAGGGGGAGGTCAGCCCCAGCATTTT
TRBJ2-1	once	TRBV4-3	.	CASRRRVGPGASNEQFF	TGCGCCAGCAGACGGAGAGTTGGCCCAGGGGCTTCTAATGAGCAGTTCTTC
TRBJ1-6	.	TRBV6-1	.	CASSERGGFTLNSPLHF	TGTGCCAGCAGTGAAAGGGGGGGCTTTACCCTAAATTCACCCCTCCACTTT
TRBJ2-7	.	TRBV28	TRBD1	CASRETGTGSYEQYF	TGTGCCAGCAGGGAGACCGGGACAGGCTCCTACGAGCAGTACTTC
TRBJ2-7	.	TRBV6-5	.	CASSYNARTYEQYF	TGTGCCAGCAGTTACAATGCCAGGACCTACGAGCAGTACTTC
TRBJ1-6	once	TRBV19	.	CASSIQRGTGSPLHF	TGTGCCAGTAGTATCCAACGGGGGACCGGGTCACCCCTCCACTTT
TRBJ1-4	.	TRBV5-1	TRBD1	CASSWTGTGEKLFF	TGCGCCAGCAGCTGGACAGGGACGGGTGAAAAACTGTTTTTT